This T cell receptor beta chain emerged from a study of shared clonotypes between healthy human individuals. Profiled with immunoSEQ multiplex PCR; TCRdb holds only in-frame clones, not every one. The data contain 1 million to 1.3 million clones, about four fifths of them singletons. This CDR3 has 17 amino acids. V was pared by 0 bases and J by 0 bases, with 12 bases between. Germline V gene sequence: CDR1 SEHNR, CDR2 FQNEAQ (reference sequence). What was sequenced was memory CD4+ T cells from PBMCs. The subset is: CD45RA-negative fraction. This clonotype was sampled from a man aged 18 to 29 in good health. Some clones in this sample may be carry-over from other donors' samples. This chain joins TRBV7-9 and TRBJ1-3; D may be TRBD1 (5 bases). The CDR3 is CASSLAAGLHSGNTIYF. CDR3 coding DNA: TGTGCCAGCAGCTTAGCGGCGGGACTCCACTCTGGAAACACCATATATTTT.